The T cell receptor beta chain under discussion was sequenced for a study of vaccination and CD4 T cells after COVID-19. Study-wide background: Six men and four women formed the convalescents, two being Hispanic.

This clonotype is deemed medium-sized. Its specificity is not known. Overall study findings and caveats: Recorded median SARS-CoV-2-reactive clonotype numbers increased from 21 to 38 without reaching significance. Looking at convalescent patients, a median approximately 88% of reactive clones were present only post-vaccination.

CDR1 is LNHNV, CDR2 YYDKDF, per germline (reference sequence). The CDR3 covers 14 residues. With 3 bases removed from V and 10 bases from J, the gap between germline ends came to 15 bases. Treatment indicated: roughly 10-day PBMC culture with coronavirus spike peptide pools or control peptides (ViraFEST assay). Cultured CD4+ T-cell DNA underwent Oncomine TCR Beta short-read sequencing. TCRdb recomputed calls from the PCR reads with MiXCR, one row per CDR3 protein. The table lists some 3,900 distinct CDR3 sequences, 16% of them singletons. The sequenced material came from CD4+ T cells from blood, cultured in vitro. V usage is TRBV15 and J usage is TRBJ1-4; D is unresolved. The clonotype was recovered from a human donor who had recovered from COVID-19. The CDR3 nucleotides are TGTGCCACCAGCAGTAAGCCTGTCTTGGGAAAACTGTTTTTT. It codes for CATSSKPVLGKLFF.